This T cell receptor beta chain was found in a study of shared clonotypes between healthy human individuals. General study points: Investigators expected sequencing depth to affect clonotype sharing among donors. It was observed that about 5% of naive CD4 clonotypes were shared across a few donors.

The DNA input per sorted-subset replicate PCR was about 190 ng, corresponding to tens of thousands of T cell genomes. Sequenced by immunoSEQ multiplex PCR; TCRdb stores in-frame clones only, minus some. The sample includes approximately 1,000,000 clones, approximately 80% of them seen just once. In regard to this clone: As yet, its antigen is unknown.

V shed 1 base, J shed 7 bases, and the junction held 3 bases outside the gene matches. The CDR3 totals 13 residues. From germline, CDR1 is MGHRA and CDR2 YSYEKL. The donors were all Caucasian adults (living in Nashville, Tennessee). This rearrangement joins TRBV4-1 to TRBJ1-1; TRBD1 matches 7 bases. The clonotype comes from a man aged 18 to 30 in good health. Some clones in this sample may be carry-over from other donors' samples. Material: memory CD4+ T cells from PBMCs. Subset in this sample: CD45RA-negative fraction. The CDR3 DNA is TGCGCCAGCAGCCAAGGACAGGGTGATGAAGCTTTCTTT. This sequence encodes CASSQGQGDEAFF.